The subject of this entry is one T cell receptor delta chain. No antigen is known for it. The junction departs from germline at one end; a sequencing error may be responsible. The source of the sample is a study of gamma-delta T cells after stem cell transplantation listed by TCRdb under 2016. The CDR3 measures 19 amino acids from cysteine to phenylalanine. Only the CDR3 portion is preserved as DNA: 57 bases, with reading frame beginning at the first base. CDR1 GEAIGNYY and CDR2 EKD were looked up in the germline V gene. The library was made by RT-PCR. The data were produced on an Illumina MiSeq. The public reads were reprocessed by TCRdb using CATT, and rows of matching DNA were later combined. Across this sample there are about 100 delta-chain clones, with over 65% seen only once. Approximately 20% of the sample comes from the top ten.

The receptor comes from a human donor. It is not recorded whose cells these are; they may come from a transplant donor. This table probably holds off-target reads from a library built for another chain. Sequencing was carried out using gamma-delta T cells. This sequence uses TRDV2 and TRDJ1; 13 middle bases align to TRDD3. The bases read TGTGCCTGTGACACCATAGGGCCACTGGGGGATACGAGAACCGACAAACTCATCTTT. This codes for CACDTIGPLGDTRTDKLIF.